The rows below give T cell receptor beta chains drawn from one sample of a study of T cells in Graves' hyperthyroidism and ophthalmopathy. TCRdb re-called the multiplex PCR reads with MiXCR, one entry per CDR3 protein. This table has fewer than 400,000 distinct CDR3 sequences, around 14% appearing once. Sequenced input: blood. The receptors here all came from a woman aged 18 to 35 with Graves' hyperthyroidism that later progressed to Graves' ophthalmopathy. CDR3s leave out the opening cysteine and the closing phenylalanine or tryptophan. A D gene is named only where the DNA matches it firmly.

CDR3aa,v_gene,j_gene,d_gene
SARSSGSSYEQY,TRBV20-1,TRBJ2-7,TRBD2
ASSPTELNEKLF,TRBV9,TRBJ1-4,NA
RSGQAPRATEAF,TRBV20-1,TRBJ1-1,TRBD1
ASRVMGLANTGELF,TRBV6-1,TRBJ2-2,NA
SARDIDRGLYYHEQY,TRBV20-1,TRBJ2-7,TRBD1
ARARDRGGSPLH,TRBV2,TRBJ1-6,TRBD1
ASSIRGSGSPGELF,TRBV9,TRBJ2-2,TRBD2
ASRPSGVEKLF,TRBV28,TRBJ1-4,NA
ASSLRVGRSGELF,TRBV9,TRBJ2-2,NA
ASSPTGGPNTGELF,TRBV7-9,TRBJ2-2,NA
SARRGTQY,TRBV20-1,TRBJ2-5,NA
SVVGRAAGGPYEQY,TRBV29-1,TRBJ2-7,TRBD2
SALLETQY,TRBV20-1,TRBJ2-5,NA
ASSLGVEGTQY,TRBV7-9,TRBJ2-5,NA
ASSRGQGDNEQF,TRBV7-9,TRBJ2-1,TRBD1
ASSLGLAEPTDTQY,TRBV11-2,TRBJ2-3,TRBD2
ASSSEVWGEQF,TRBV11-2,TRBJ2-1,NA
AWTSGRAAYEQY,TRBV30,TRBJ2-7,TRBD2
ATSGGAGTSSYNEQF,TRBV24-1,TRBJ2-1,TRBD2
ASSSGPLLGNQPQH,TRBV7-9,TRBJ1-5,NA